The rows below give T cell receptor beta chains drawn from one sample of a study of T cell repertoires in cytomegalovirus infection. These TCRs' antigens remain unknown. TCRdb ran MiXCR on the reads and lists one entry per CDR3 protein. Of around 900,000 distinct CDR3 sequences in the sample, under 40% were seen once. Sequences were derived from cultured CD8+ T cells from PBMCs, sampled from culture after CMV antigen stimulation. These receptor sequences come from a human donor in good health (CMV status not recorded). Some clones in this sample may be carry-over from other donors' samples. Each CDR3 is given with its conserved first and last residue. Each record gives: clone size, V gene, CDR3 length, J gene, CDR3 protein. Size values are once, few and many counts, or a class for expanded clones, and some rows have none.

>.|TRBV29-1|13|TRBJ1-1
CSVDEGRGTEAFF
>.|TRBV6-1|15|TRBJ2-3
CASIPKGVSTDTQYF
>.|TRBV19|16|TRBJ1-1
CATSRGYAGRHTEAFF
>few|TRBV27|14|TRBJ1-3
CASRDRGLGNTIYF
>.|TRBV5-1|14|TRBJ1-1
CASSLDTGGTEAFF
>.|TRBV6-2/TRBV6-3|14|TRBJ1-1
CASSYVAGNTEAFF
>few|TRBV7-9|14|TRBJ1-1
CASSYPPREPEAFF
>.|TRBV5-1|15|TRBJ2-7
CASSLPANHRYEQYF
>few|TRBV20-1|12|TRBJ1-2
CSATRTELGYTF
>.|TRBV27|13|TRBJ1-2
CASSFQGTYGYTF
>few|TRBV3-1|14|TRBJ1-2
CASSQREAGFGYTF
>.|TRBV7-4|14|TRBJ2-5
CASSPPTGQETQYF
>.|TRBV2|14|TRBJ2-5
CASSARSGGLTQYF
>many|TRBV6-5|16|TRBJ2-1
CASSSSGTSGYNEQFF
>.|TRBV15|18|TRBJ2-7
CATSMGTGTSGTNYEQYF
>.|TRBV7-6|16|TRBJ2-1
CASSSRQGFSYNEQFF
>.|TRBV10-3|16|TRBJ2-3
CAISGLAGGFEDTQYF
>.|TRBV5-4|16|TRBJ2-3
CASSFLAGEPGDTQYF
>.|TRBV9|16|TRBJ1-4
CASSAEGRGGNEKLFF
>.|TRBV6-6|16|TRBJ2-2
CASSYSGDRGTGELFF
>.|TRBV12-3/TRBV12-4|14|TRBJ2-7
CASSSTAMDSEQYF
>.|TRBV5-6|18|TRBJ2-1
CATQLGYLPRLPYNEQFF
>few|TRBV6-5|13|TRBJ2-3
CASSYRGRATQYF
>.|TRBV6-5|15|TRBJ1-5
CASSYSVQVPQPQHF